These T cell receptor beta chains were read from a single sample in a study of cytomegalovirus exposure and HLA in healthy donors. Generated by immunoSEQ multiplex PCR, the TCRdb table keeps only in-frame clones and is missing some. The table shows 250,000 to 350,000 clones, with approximately 90% occurring only once. The specimen sequenced was PBMCs. The receptors shown here come from a woman aged 18-30 years in good health and CMV-seronegative. CDR3s include the opening cysteine and the closing phenylalanine or tryptophan. D genes are given only for firm matches. Only some rows state a clone size, as once, few, many or a class for expanded clones.

clone size: .; D gene: TRBD1; CDR3 length: 14; V gene: TRBV9; J gene: TRBJ2-2; CDR3 protein: CASSGQGYTGELFF; CDR3 DNA: TGTGCCAGCTCGGGACAGGGATATACCGGGGAGCTGTTTTTT
clone size: .; D gene: TRBD1; CDR3 length: 15; V gene: TRBV7-2; J gene: TRBJ2-7; CDR3 protein: CASSFGQGAYYEQYF; CDR3 DNA: TGTGCCAGCAGCTTCGGGCAGGGGGCCTACTACGAGCAGTACTTC
clone size: .; D gene: TRBD1; CDR3 length: 16; V gene: TRBV6-5; J gene: TRBJ2-7; CDR3 protein: CASSYRVDRGPYEQYF; CDR3 DNA: TGTGCCAGCAGTTACCGAGTGGACAGGGGCCCCTACGAGCAGTACTTC
clone size: .; D gene: TRBD2; CDR3 length: 17; V gene: TRBV9; J gene: TRBJ2-5; CDR3 protein: CASSVGGGGAPGGTQYF; CDR3 DNA: TGTGCCAGCAGCGTAGGGGGCGGGGGGGCCCCCGGAGGGACCCAGTACTTC
clone size: .; D gene: TRBD1; CDR3 length: 14; V gene: TRBV5-4; J gene: TRBJ1-2; CDR3 protein: CASRRDRDDYGYTF; CDR3 DNA: TGTGCCAGCAGACGGGACAGGGATGACTATGGCTACACCTTC
clone size: .; D gene: TRBD1; CDR3 length: 15; V gene: TRBV14; J gene: TRBJ1-6; CDR3 protein: CASSQVLTGDSPLHF; CDR3 DNA: TGTGCCAGCAGCCAAGTATTAACAGGGGATTCACCCCTCCACTTT
clone size: .; D gene: .; CDR3 length: 16; V gene: TRBV7-9; J gene: TRBJ1-2; CDR3 protein: CASSGARELAFSGYTF; CDR3 DNA: TGTGCCAGCAGCGGAGCTCGGGAACTGGCATTTTCGGGCTACACCTTC
clone size: .; D gene: TRBD2; CDR3 length: 15; V gene: TRBV30; J gene: TRBJ2-3; CDR3 protein: CAWSVVAGGHNTQYF; CDR3 DNA: TGTGCCTGGAGTGTAGTAGCGGGGGGGCATAATACGCAGTATTTT
clone size: .; D gene: .; CDR3 length: 15; V gene: TRBV6-5; J gene: TRBJ2-3; CDR3 protein: CASSYWGHLTDTQYF; CDR3 DNA: TGTGCCAGCAGTTACTGGGGACACCTCACAGATACGCAGTATTTT
clone size: .; D gene: TRBD1; CDR3 length: 18; V gene: TRBV5-6; J gene: TRBJ1-2; CDR3 protein: CASSLSFTGGASSWGYTF; CDR3 DNA: TGTGCCAGCAGCTTGTCCTTTACAGGGGGCGCCTCCTCGTGGGGCTACACCTTC
clone size: .; D gene: .; CDR3 length: 13; V gene: TRBV25-1; J gene: TRBJ2-7; CDR3 protein: CATSDQESYEQYF; CDR3 DNA: TGTGCCACCTCCGACCAGGAATCCTACGAGCAGTACTTC
clone size: .; D gene: .; CDR3 length: 13; V gene: TRBV30; J gene: TRBJ2-5; CDR3 protein: CAWSGTRGGTQYF; CDR3 DNA: TGTGCCTGGAGTGGAACTAGGGGGGGGACCCAGTACTTC
clone size: few; D gene: .; CDR3 length: 14; V gene: TRBV27; J gene: TRBJ2-7; CDR3 protein: CASSPAGRGYEQYF; CDR3 DNA: TGTGCCAGCAGCCCAGCCGGCAGGGGCTACGAGCAGTACTTC